These T cell receptor beta chains were read from a single sample in a study of shared clonotypes between healthy human individuals. The table came from immunoSEQ multiplex PCR; TCRdb's copy has only in-frame clones and leaves some out. The data show 450,000 to 500,000 clones, around 73% seen once. Sequencing was performed on PBMCs. Receptors were obtained from a woman aged 40 to 50 in good health. Some clones in this sample may be carry-over from other donors' samples. Both conserved end residues are part of each CDR3. The D gene is left open where the match is weak. Only part of the rows carry a size: once, few, many, or a class if the clone is expanded.

>TRBJ2-3|once|TRBV11-2|NA
CASSFGSGGRLGTDTQYF
TGTGCCAGCAGCTTCGGTAGCGGAGGTAGATTGGGCACAGATACGCAGTATTTT
>TRBJ2-7|NA|TRBV10-1|NA
CASSVSGHSYEQYF
TGCGCCAGCAGTGTATCTGGACACTCCTACGAGCAGTACTTC
>TRBJ2-5|NA|TRBV5-1|TRBD2
CASSLGGGRAQQTQYF
TGCGCCAGCAGCTTGGGGGGAGGGAGGGCCCAACAGACCCAGTACTTC
>TRBJ2-5|NA|TRBV27|NA
CASSLAGSETQYF
TGTGCCAGCAGTTTGGCAGGTTCGGAGACCCAGTACTTC
>TRBJ2-7|NA|TRBV7-9|TRBD2
CASSLDWGGSPYEQYF
TGTGCCAGCAGCTTAGATTGGGGCGGGAGCCCCTACGAGCAGTACTTC
>TRBJ1-4|NA|TRBV19|NA
CASSNPSGTTNEKLFF
TGTGCCAGTAGTAACCCTTCGGGAACTACTAATGAAAAACTGTTTTTT
>TRBJ2-2|once|TRBV6-5|NA
CASSYSQGSGELFF
TGTGCCAGCAGTTACAGTCAGGGCTCCGGGGAGCTGTTTTTT
>TRBJ1-1|NA|TRBV18|NA
CASSPDTGWTEAFF
TGTGCCAGCTCACCAGACACAGGATGGACTGAAGCTTTCTTT
>TRBJ2-1|NA|TRBV30|NA
CAWSGGTPYNEQFF
TGTGCCTGGAGTGGGGGGACACCCTACAATGAGCAGTTCTTC
>TRBJ2-2|many|TRBV4-2|TRBD2
CASSQVGAGASGTGELFF
TGTGCCAGCAGCCAAGTCGGGGCGGGAGCTTCGGGCACCGGGGAGCTGTTTTTT
>TRBJ2-3|NA|TRBV30|TRBD2
CAWSSGGRTDTQYF
TGTGCCTGGTCCTCGGGGGGGCGCACAGATACGCAGTATTTT
>TRBJ1-5|many|TRBV2|NA
CASSDQGINQPQHF
TGTGCCAGCAGTGATCAGGGTATTAATCAGCCCCAGCATTTT
>TRBJ2-5|NA|TRBV27|NA
CASSRSPALSREQYF
TGTGCCAGCAGTAGGAGCCCAGCCCTGAGCAGGGAGCAGTACTTC
>TRBJ2-2|NA|TRBV7-3|TRBD2
CASSLGREYTGELFF
TGTGCCAGCAGCCTGGGGCGGGAGTATACCGGGGAGCTGTTTTTT
>TRBJ1-5|NA|TRBV10-2|TRBD1
CASSDFGTGVNQPQHF
TGCGCCAGCAGCGACTTCGGGACAGGGGTAAATCAGCCCCAGCATTTT
>TRBJ2-3|NA|TRBV6-4|NA
CASSDHSGERNTQYF
TGTGCCAGCAGTGACCACTCGGGGGAGCGGAATACGCAGTATTTT
>TRBJ2-3|NA|TRBV1|NA
CTSSPILPRGLNTDTQYF
TGCACCAGCAGCCCGATACTCCCACGCGGCCTAAATACAGATACGCAGTATTTT
>TRBJ1-2|NA|TRBV2|TRBD1
CASSVGTGPNTF
TGTGCCAGCAGTGTCGGGACAGGGCCTAACACCTTC
>TRBJ2-5|once|TRBV28|NA
CASSTPGTPYQETQYF
TGTGCCAGCAGTACCCCCGGGACACCATACCAAGAGACCCAGTACTTC
>TRBJ2-3|NA|TRBV2|TRBD2
CALQGQLAGDRTDTQYF
TGTGCCTTACAGGGGCAGCTAGCGGGAGACAGGACAGATACGCAGTATTTT
>TRBJ2-3|NA|TRBV10-3|TRBD2
CAILAGGTDTQYF
TGTGCCATCCTAGCGGGAGGAACAGATACGCAGTATTTT
>TRBJ2-7|NA|TRBV4-3|TRBD2
CASSQDWTGGPVEQYF
TGCGCCAGCAGCCAAGATTGGACGGGAGGCCCCGTGGAGCAGTACTTC
>TRBJ1-5|NA|TRBV28|NA
CASSLGGRGYQPQHF
TGTGCCAGCAGTTTGGGGGGGCGCGGGTATCAGCCCCAGCATTTT
>TRBJ1-5|NA|TRBV18|NA
CASSPQATGIGQPQHF
TGTGCCAGCTCACCACAGGCGACAGGTATCGGTCAGCCCCAGCATTTT
>TRBJ1-1|NA|TRBV7-2|NA
CASSSDKGTEAFF
TGTGCCAGCAGCTCCGACAAGGGCACTGAAGCTTTCTTT
>TRBJ2-7|NA|TRBV27|NA
CASSLSNYFEQYF
TGTGCCAGCAGTTTATCGAACTATTTCGAGCAGTACTTC
>TRBJ1-2|NA|TRBV30|NA
CAWIGGPGGGYTF
TGTGCCTGGATTGGGGGGCCCGGAGGCGGCTACACCTTC
>TRBJ2-1|NA|TRBV18|NA
CASSPPASSSYNEQFF
TGTGCCAGCTCACCACCGGCTAGTAGCTCCTACAATGAGCAGTTCTTC
>TRBJ2-3|NA|TRBV9|TRBD2
CASSVGGGRGADTQYF
TGTGCCAGCAGCGTAGGAGGCGGGAGAGGTGCAGATACGCAGTATTTT
>TRBJ2-5|NA|TRBV6-1|TRBD2
CASKVAGGKETQYF
TGTGCCAGCAAGGTAGCGGGGGGCAAAGAGACCCAGTACTTC
>TRBJ2-7|NA|TRBV5-4|TRBD2
CASSSALAGAYEQYF
TGTGCCAGCAGCTCTGCTCTAGCGGGGGCCTACGAGCAGTACTTC
>TRBJ1-1|NA|TRBV30|TRBD1
CAWSTDTGGNTEAFF
TGTGCCTGGAGTACCGATACAGGGGGAAACACTGAAGCTTTCTTT
>TRBJ1-3|many|TRBV2|NA
CASRLGASGNTIYF
TGTGCCAGCAGGCTTGGAGCATCTGGAAACACCATATATTTT
>TRBJ1-3|NA|TRBV10-3|NA
CAITTEGGNSGNTIYF
TGTGCCATCACGACTGAGGGCGGGAACTCTGGAAACACCATATATTTT
>TRBJ2-5|NA|TRBV11-2|TRBD1
CASSRTGVTETQYF
TGTGCCAGCAGTCGGACAGGGGTGACCGAGACCCAGTACTTC
>TRBJ2-7|once|TRBV11-1|TRBD2
CASSLRPSGSGDEQYF
TGTGCCAGCAGCTTACGGCCTAGCGGGAGTGGGGACGAGCAGTACTTC
>TRBJ2-7|NA|TRBV14|TRBD2
CASSNSGSSYEQYF
TGTGCCAGCTCAAATAGCGGGAGCTCCTACGAGCAGTACTTC
>TRBJ2-1|NA|TRBV6-6|NA
CASSYSDEQFF
TGTGCCAGCAGTTACAGCGATGAGCAGTTCTTC
>TRBJ2-1|NA|TRBV29-1|TRBD2
CSATPTSGRADEQFF
TGCAGCGCAACCCCGACTAGCGGGAGGGCCGATGAGCAGTTCTTC
>TRBJ1-1|once|TRBV11-3|NA
CASSLSDTEAFF
TGTGCCAGCAGCTTATCCGACACTGAAGCTTTCTTT